This record covers a single T cell receptor beta chain. This clonotype has ten or more counts. The specificity of this receptor is unknown. No base quality values were provided; no much bigger clone lies one nucleotide off. The method was 5' RACE. The sequencer was a NextSeq 500. The TCR library protocol attached a unique molecular identifier to each TCR cDNA molecule to allow correction of PCR and sequencing errors. The study's own analysis went as follows. TCR identification, UMI-based error correction and CDR3 extraction were all carried out with Decombinator tools. TCRs above a frequency of 2 per 1,000, corresponding to the top 1% of the tumor frequency distribution, were defined as expanded. Renyi diversity was computed with the R vegan package after each repertoire had been subsampled 100 times to 5,000 TCRs. CDR3 similarity networks were constructed using string-kernel similarity of amino acid triplets, with links drawn between CDR3s whose pairwise similarity was above 0.82. TCRdb's own reprocessing of the public reads used fastp at Q25 and MiXCR and kept productive beta chains. For every CDR3 protein sequence, its rows merge into one entry that carries the most common genes and DNA. It is TCRdb's table, rather than the study itself, that gives the V and J calls and clone size. The sample table lists about 23,000 distinct CDR3 sequences, about 4.3% of them with a count of one. The top ten constitute under 6.5% of the sample.

Per the publication, the time point label means: sample taken at primary tumor resection. Samples were obtained from approximately 77 patients with early-stage, untreated non-small cell lung cancer from the lung TRACERx cohort. Without any cell sorting, TCR sequencing was performed on whole RNA extracted either from tumor and nontumor lung tissue or from cryopreserved PBMC samples. Only patients with enough RNA available from two or more tumor regions were chosen for TCR sequencing. This sample stems from a study of spatial heterogeneity in lung cancer (dated by TCRdb to about 2019). About the full investigation: More beta-chain than alpha-chain transcripts were consistently detected, likely reflecting higher beta-chain transcript abundance. In the raw uncorrected reads, each unique combination of TCR and UMI appeared on average more than ten times. TCR alpha and beta repertoires were quantitatively compared across multiple tumor regions, matched nontumor lung and blood in non-small cell lung cancer. Nonsynonymous mutation counts, determined by whole-exome sequencing of tumor tissue, were related to features of the TCR repertoire. Both alpha and beta chains were TCR-sequenced in roughly 200 tumor regions, 64 matched nontumor lung samples and more than 50 PBMC samples obtained at surgery. The investigation overall reported the following: Ubiquitous expanded tumor TCRs showed up in blood more often at tumor resection than at routine follow-up. Additional single-cell paired TCR alpha and beta sequencing was considered necessary to confirm, at a functional level, the hypothesis that regional TCRs recognize regional mutations.

Taken from cysteine to phenylalanine, the CDR3 has 13 residues. Kept here is only the CDR3 DNA, which spans 39 bases and is read in frame from base 1. V is clipped by 6 bases and J by 7 bases, and the sequence between their germline boundaries is 12 bases long. The sequence joins TRBV12-3 or TRBV12-4 to TRBJ2-2, with the D segment identity uncertain. This sequence originates from a male donor with early-stage non-small cell lung cancer. The sample here was PBMCs, taken at surgery. The CDR3 region reads CASRERLLGELFF. The sequence in DNA is TGTGCCAGCAGGGAACGGCTCCTCGGGGAGCTGTTTTTT.